This entry lists 24 T cell receptor beta chains sequenced from one sample in a study of cytomegalovirus exposure and HLA in healthy donors. Both 60 Vbeta primers and 13 Jbeta primers went into the PCR. Libraries were prepared by immunoSEQ multiplex PCR; TCRdb keeps only in-frame clonotypes and omits some of them. This sample has approximately 220,000 clones; over 60% occur once, and the top ten carry approximately 0.6%. The source material was PBMCs. Receptors were obtained from a man aged 18 to 29 in good health and CMV-seronegative.

This clone appeared a single time. The CDR3 DNA reads as TGTGCCAGTAGCACCTGGTCAGGGAACGAGCAGTACTTC. Translation gives CASSTWSGNEQYF. V usage is TRBV19 and J usage is TRBJ2-7; tentative D call: TRBD1 (5 bases). Germline values: CDR1 LNHDA, CDR2 SQIVND (reference sequence). The CDR3 covers 13 residues. V was clipped by 6 bases and J by 5 bases, with 14 bases between them. Together with reference TRBV19 and TRBJ2-7, the CDR3 gives the full variable domain: DGGITQSPKYLFRKEGQNVTLSCEQNLNHDAMYWYRQDPGQGLRLIYYSQIVNDFQKGDIAEGYSVSREKKESFPLTVTSAQKNPTAFYLCASSTWSGNEQYFGPGTRLTVT.

This clone was seen once. This rearrangement joins TRBV30 to TRBJ1-1; TRBD1 agrees at 8 bases. This CDR3 region has 14 residues. The ends lost 2 bases at V and 1 base at J; junction bases unmatched: 3. Germline loops: CDR1 GTSNPN, CDR2 SVGIG (reference sequence). The DNA for the CDR3 is TGTGCCTGGAGTTCGGGGACAGGGAACACTGAAGCTTTCTTT. Translated: CAWSSGTGNTEAFF.

This clone appeared a few times. The gene calls are TRBV4-1 and TRBJ1-2; 9 nucleotides line up with TRBD1. V gave up 4 bases and J gave up 8 bases; unmatched junction bases: 8. This CDR3 spans 14 amino acids. CDR1 MGHRA and CDR2 YSYEKL come from the germline V gene. CDR3 in amino acids: CASSPGTGLYGYTF. CDR3 bases: TGCGCCAGCAGCCCCGGGACAGGGCTTTACGGCTACACCTTC.

The rearrangement links TRBV4-1 to TRBJ1-5; D call uncertain. This CDR3 region has 16 residues. Trimming took 1 base from V and 2 from J, leaving 12 bases between them. Germline CDR1 MGHRA, CDR2 YSYEKL. The CDR3 DNA sequence: TGCGCCAGCAGCCAAGTGAGGAAGAGGGGCAATCAGCCCCAGCATTTT. Amino acids: CASSQVRKRGNQPQHF.

The gene calls are TRBV7-2 and TRBJ2-1, with D possibly TRBD1 on 6 matching bases. CDR3 length: 16 residues. Germline V gene data show CDR1 as SGHTA and CDR2 as FQGNSA. Trimming stripped 1 base from V and 3 bases from J, with 13 bases between. The CDR3 DNA sequence: TGTGCCAGCAGCTTAGTCGCCAGGGGAATCTACAATGAGCAGTTCTTC. Protein sequence: CASSLVARGIYNEQFF.

The sample holds one count of this clone. The DNA of the CDR3 is TGTGCCAGCACCGCCCTAGGACAGCCGCCCAATGAGCAGTTCTTC. This translates into CASTALGQPPNEQFF. The V gene is TRBV28, the J gene TRBJ2-1, with a tentative D call TRBD1 (6 bases). This CDR3 region has 15 residues. The V gene's germline CDR1 is MDHEN and CDR2 SYDVKM. The V gene lost 7 bases and the J gene lost 6 bases, with 19 bases spanning the gap.

This clone was detected only once. CDR3 bases: TGTGCCAGCAGCGTATCGCAAGGGGGACTAGCGGGAGGGAGTTACCTCACAGATACGCAGTATTTT. Protein product: CASSVSQGGLAGGSYLTDTQYF. The rearrangement links TRBV9 to TRBJ2-3; the match to TRBD2 covers 16 bases. CDR1 SGDLS and CDR2 YYNGEE come from the germline V gene. The CDR3 contains 22 residues. The V segment lost 1 base and the J segment 2 bases; nucleotides outside the gene matches: 16.

The V gene is TRBV4-1, the J gene TRBJ2-7, with unresolved D. Germline V gene lookup returns CDR1 MGHRA and CDR2 YSYEKL. The V gene lost 4 bases and the J gene lost 1 base, with 11 bases spanning the gap. This CDR3 has 14 amino acids. The CDR3, as DNA: TGCGCCAGCAGCCCTGACCCGGGTTCCTACGAGCAGTACTTC. Translation gives CASSPDPGSYEQYF.

In DNA, the CDR3 is TGTGCCTGGAGTGTTAGTTTGGTTGTGCAAGAGACCCAGTACTTC. Translating it yields CAWSVSLVVQETQYF. The chain has TRBV30 and TRBJ2-5; no reliable D call. V lost 0 bases, J lost 2 bases, and 13 bases lay in between. Germline V gene data show CDR1 as GTSNPN and CDR2 as SVGIG (reference sequence). The CDR3 is 15 residues long.

In DNA, the CDR3 is TGCGCCAGCAGCAGGACAGGGGGAGGGACAGATACGCAGTATTTT. As protein: CASSRTGGGTDTQYF. V is TRBV4-1 and J is TRBJ2-3; 10 bases fit TRBD1. Germline lookup yields CDR1 MGHRA and CDR2 YSYEKL. This CDR3 has 15 residues. Germline trimming cut 5 bases from V and 3 bases from J; bases unmatched to any gene: 5.

A remark on this clone: The junction differs from germline at one of its ends, possibly a read error. V and J are TRBV7-7 and TRBJ2-2; 9 bases are a match to TRBD2. Germline-derived CDR1 and CDR2 are SSHAT and FNYEAQ (reference sequence). The CDR3 runs 15 residues. This chain's CDR3 is CASSKAGGEAGELFF. CDR3 coding DNA: TGTGCTAGCAGCAAAGCGGGAGGTGAAGCCGGGGAGCTGTTTTTT.

This rearrangement joins TRBV5-6 to TRBJ2-3; maybe TRBD1 (5 bases). This CDR3 contains 16 residues. Germline V gives CDR1 SGHDT, CDR2 YYEEEE. V lost 3 bases, J lost 1 base, and 15 bases lay in between. The CDR3 loop is CASSWRQGAGTDTQYF. The DNA for the CDR3 is TGTGCCAGCAGCTGGCGGCAGGGCGCGGGCACAGATACGCAGTATTTT.

This clone was recorded a few times. The chain employs TRBV5-6 and TRBJ1-5; D remains ambiguous. The CDR3 consists of 15 residues. In germline, CDR1 is SGHDT, CDR2 YYEEEE. Trimming left V 4 bases short and J 2 bases short, with 13 bases between. CDR3 bases: TGTGCCAGCAGCGGGAGTAGGGATGGCAATCAGCCCCAGCATTTT. Its translation: CASSGSRDGNQPQHF.

The chain couples TRBV6-1 to TRBJ1-5; 7 positions match TRBD1. The germline V gene has CDR1 MNHNS and CDR2 SASEGT. This CDR3 comprises 15 residues. V trimming: 7 bases; J trimming: 2 bases; junction bases outside the gene matches: 8. The CDR3 loop is CASTSRQGGNQPQHF. CDR3 nucleotide sequence: TGTGCCAGCACTTCCCGACAGGGAGGCAATCAGCCCCAGCATTTT.

V and J are TRBV25-1 and TRBJ2-7, with D uncertain. Trimming cost V 3 bases and J 8 bases, with 2 bases left between them. Germline V gene lookup returns CDR1 MGHDK and CDR2 SYGVNS. The CDR3 covers 9 residues. The CDR3 spells CASSDKQYF. The CDR3 DNA is TGTGCCAGCAGTGACAAGCAGTACTTC.

The chain employs TRBV6-1 and TRBJ1-3; TRBD1 matches at 7 bases. The CDR3 sequence is 15 residues long. V lost 3 bases to trimming and J lost 2 bases; unmatched junction nucleotides: 4. Germline V gene sequence: CDR1 MNHNS, CDR2 SASEGT. CDR3 nucleotides: TGTGCCAGCAGTGAGAGGGGGCGTGCTGGAAACACCATATATTTT. It yields the protein CASSERGRAGNTIYF.

V gene TRBV7-9 combines with J gene TRBJ1-2, with 9 bases fitting TRBD1. Germline V gene lookup returns CDR1 SEHNR and CDR2 FQNEAQ (reference sequence). CDR3 length: 15 amino acids. V lost 3 bases, J lost 8 bases, and 10 bases stayed unmatched. As DNA, the CDR3 is TGTGCCAGCAGCTTTAGGGGGACAGGGCTTGGCGGCTACACCTTC. Residues: CASSFRGTGLGGYTF.

V gene TRBV5-1 combines with J gene TRBJ1-1; a weak D match, TRBD1 (6 bases). Germline assignment: CDR1 SGHRS and CDR2 YFSETQ. The CDR3 totals 13 residues. Trimming took 4 bases from V and 10 from J, leaving 17 bases between them. In nucleotides, the CDR3 is TGCGCCAGCAGCGCCCAACAGGGATCGCGAGCTTTCTTT. Residues: CASSAQQGSRAFF. Drawing the rest from reference TRBV5-1 and TRBJ1-1, the complete variable domain is KAGVTQTPRYLIKTRGQQVTLSCSPISGHRSVSWYQQTPGQGLQFLFEYFSETQRNKGNFPGRFSGRQFSNSRSEMNVSTLELGDSALYLCASSAQQGSRAFFGQGTRLTVV.

The rearrangement uses TRBV27 and TRBJ2-7; 8 bases map to TRBD1. Germline loops: CDR1 MNHEY, CDR2 SMNVEV (reference sequence). The junction had 5 bases not matched to a gene; V was cut back by 5 bases and J by 2 bases. This CDR3 has 14 amino acids. The CDR3 nucleotides read TGTGCCAGCAGTGTTTACAGGGGGGCCTACGAGCAGTACTTC. It translates to CASSVYRGAYEQYF.

The V and J genes are TRBV5-1 and TRBJ1-4; perhaps TRBD1 as D (6 bases). This CDR3 has 17 amino acids. Trimming cost V 3 bases and J 3 bases, with 18 bases left between them. Germline CDR1 reads SGHRS; CDR2 reads YFSETQ. CDR3 sequence: CASSSGRGASANEKLFF. In DNA form, the CDR3 reads TGCGCCAGCAGCTCCGGTCGGGGGGCTTCAGCTAATGAAAAACTGTTTTTT.

The genes are TRBV7-9 and TRBJ1-1, with D unresolved. V dropped 8 bases and J dropped 5 bases, with 12 bases sitting between them. This CDR3 spans 12 amino acids. Germline lookup yields CDR1 SEHNR and CDR2 FQNEAQ (reference sequence). The CDR3 sequence is CASRVMMTEAFF. The CDR3 DNA is TGTGCCAGCCGCGTTATGATGACTGAAGCTTTCTTT.

The chain recombines TRBV6-5 with TRBJ1-4, with D possibly TRBD1 on 5 matching bases. Looked up from germline, CDR1 is MNHEY and CDR2 is SVGAGI. There are 16 residues in the CDR3. Trimming shortened V by 4 bases and J by 3 bases, and 15 bases separated the two germline ends. CDR3 coding DNA: TGTGCCAGCAGTTCTAACCGGGGGTTACCTAATGAAAAACTGTTTTTT. It specifies CASSSNRGLPNEKLFF.

The chain uses TRBV30 and TRBJ2-7; D possibly corresponds to TRBD1 (6 bases). Looked up from germline, CDR1 is GTSNPN and CDR2 is SVGIG (reference sequence). Trimming left V 3 bases short and J 4 bases short, with 13 bases between. The length of the CDR3 is 13 residues. For the CDR3, the DNA is TGTGCCTGGAGCCTCGACAGGCAGTACGAGCAGTACTTC. Encoded protein: CAWSLDRQYEQYF.

J is TRBJ2-3 and V is TRBV11-3; 11 nucleotides match TRBD2. With V trimmed by 5 bases and J by 2 bases, 6 bases remained unmatched. There are 16 residues in the CDR3. From germline, CDR1 is SGHNT and CDR2 YENEEA. The CDR3 DNA follows: TGTGCCAGCAGCCCCAAGGGACTAGCGGTCACAGATACGCAGTATTTT. Translation: CASSPKGLAVTDTQYF.